This is a list of T cell receptor beta chains from one sample in a study of beta chain features in type 1 diabetes. Generated by immunoSEQ multiplex PCR, the TCRdb table keeps only in-frame clones and is missing some. Of about 290,000 clones listed, 8% are singletons. The source material was central memory CD4+ T cells from blood. These receptors all come from a woman aged 18-30 years in good health. The CDR3 runs from the conserved cysteine through the conserved F or W. Each record gives: J gene, D gene, V gene, clone size, CDR3 protein, CDR3 DNA. D genes are given only for firm matches. Clone size is not always given. Where it is, it says once, few, many or a class for expanded clones.

j_gene: TRBJ2-3
d_gene: TRBD1
v_gene: TRBV5-1
abundance: .
CDR3aa: CASSLGWGRGPVTDTQYF
CDR3nt: TGCGCCAGCAGCTTGGGATGGGGTAGGGGGCCTGTCACAGATACGCAGTATTTT

j_gene: TRBJ2-1
d_gene: .
v_gene: TRBV6-6
abundance: .
CDR3aa: CASSYSWYNEQFF
CDR3nt: TGTGCCAGCAGTTACTCGTGGTACAATGAGCAGTTCTTC

j_gene: TRBJ1-2
d_gene: .
v_gene: TRBV6-7
abundance: .
CDR3aa: CASPDTGSHGYTF
CDR3nt: TGTGCCAGCCCCGATACAGGGAGTCATGGCTACACCTTC

j_gene: TRBJ2-1
d_gene: TRBD2
v_gene: TRBV5-1
abundance: many
CDR3aa: CASSPVSTSGSQFGEQFF
CDR3nt: TGCGCCAGCAGCCCCGTTTCAACTAGCGGGAGTCAATTTGGTGAGCAGTTCTTC

j_gene: TRBJ2-4
d_gene: TRBD2
v_gene: TRBV5-1
abundance: .
CDR3aa: CASSLEGSGGDIQYF
CDR3nt: TGCGCCAGCAGCTTGGAAGGGAGCGGGGGAGACATTCAGTACTTC

j_gene: TRBJ1-1
d_gene: .
v_gene: TRBV5-1
abundance: many
CDR3aa: CASSLVTGGVSEAFF
CDR3nt: TGCGCCAGCAGCTTGGTTACGGGAGGAGTCTCTGAAGCTTTCTTT

j_gene: TRBJ1-4
d_gene: TRBD1
v_gene: TRBV5-1
abundance: .
CDR3aa: CASSPNTGDSNEKLFF
CDR3nt: TGCGCCAGCAGCCCAAACACAGGGGATAGTAATGAAAAACTGTTTTTT

j_gene: TRBJ1-1
d_gene: TRBD1
v_gene: TRBV4-3
abundance: few
CDR3aa: CASREQGAGVAFF
CDR3nt: TGCGCCAGCAGGGAGCAGGGGGCCGGGGTAGCTTTCTTT

j_gene: TRBJ2-1
d_gene: .
v_gene: TRBV4-1
abundance: many
CDR3aa: CASSQAYNSAATGIF
CDR3nt: TGCGCCAGCAGCCAAGCATACAACAGCGCGGCAACCGGTATCTTC

j_gene: TRBJ2-7
d_gene: .
v_gene: TRBV7-2
abundance: few
CDR3aa: CASSRPPLSYEQYF
CDR3nt: TGTGCCAGCAGCCGACCACCTTTATCCTACGAGCAGTACTTC

j_gene: TRBJ2-1
d_gene: .
v_gene: TRBV7-2
abundance: few
CDR3aa: CASSLAHSSNEQFF
CDR3nt: TGTGCCAGCAGCTTAGCGCACAGCAGCAATGAGCAGTTCTTC

j_gene: TRBJ2-1
d_gene: .
v_gene: TRBV7-2
abundance: .
CDR3aa: CASSWGSDYNEQFF
CDR3nt: TGTGCCAGCAGCTGGGGTAGCGACTACAATGAGCAGTTCTTC

j_gene: TRBJ2-5
d_gene: .
v_gene: TRBV2
abundance: many
CDR3aa: CASSALLGQETQYF
CDR3nt: TGTGCCAGCAGTGCGTTGCTCGGGCAGGAGACCCAGTACTTC

j_gene: TRBJ1-4
d_gene: TRBD1
v_gene: TRBV4-1
abundance: few
CDR3aa: CASSQTGIVTNEKLFF
CDR3nt: TGCGCCAGCAGCCAGACAGGGATCGTAACTAATGAAAAACTGTTTTTT

j_gene: TRBJ2-1
d_gene: .
v_gene: TRBV2
abundance: few
CDR3aa: CASSEQGRYYNEQFF
CDR3nt: TGTGCCAGCAGTGAACAGGGGCGGTACTACAATGAGCAGTTCTTC

j_gene: TRBJ1-1
d_gene: .
v_gene: TRBV9
abundance: .
CDR3aa: CASSADLGGTEAFF
CDR3nt: TGTGCCAGCAGCGCGGACCTCGGGGGCACTGAAGCTTTCTTT

j_gene: TRBJ1-2
d_gene: TRBD1
v_gene: TRBV20-1
abundance: .
CDR3aa: CSGQGVYGYTF
CDR3nt: TGCAGTGGACAGGGCGTCTATGGCTACACCTTC

j_gene: TRBJ2-1
d_gene: .
v_gene: TRBV6-1
abundance: few
CDR3aa: CASSAQGIYNEQFF
CDR3nt: TGTGCCAGCAGTGCCCAGGGGATCTACAATGAGCAGTTCTTC

j_gene: TRBJ2-2
d_gene: .
v_gene: TRBV2
abundance: few
CDR3aa: CASRITGVGELFF
CDR3nt: TGTGCCAGCAGGATCACGGGAGTCGGGGAGCTGTTTTTT

j_gene: TRBJ2-7
d_gene: TRBD1
v_gene: TRBV7-2
abundance: .
CDR3aa: CASSMRQGSYEQYF
CDR3nt: TGTGCCAGCAGCATGAGACAGGGTTCCTACGAGCAGTACTTC

j_gene: TRBJ1-5
d_gene: .
v_gene: TRBV4-3
abundance: .
CDR3aa: CASSHTPYSNQPQHF
CDR3nt: TGCGCCAGCAGTCACACACCTTATAGCAATCAGCCCCAGCATTTT

j_gene: TRBJ2-1
d_gene: TRBD2
v_gene: TRBV6-5
abundance: few
CDR3aa: CASSPDIGRGEQFF
CDR3nt: TGTGCCAGCAGTCCCGACATCGGGAGGGGTGAGCAGTTCTTC

j_gene: TRBJ1-6
d_gene: .
v_gene: TRBV28
abundance: .
CDR3aa: CASRAGRARVSPLHF
CDR3nt: TGTGCCAGCAGGGCGGGCAGGGCGAGGGTTTCACCCCTCCACTTT

j_gene: TRBJ2-2
d_gene: TRBD1
v_gene: TRBV5-4
abundance: few
CDR3aa: CASSWDRVTNTGELFF
CDR3nt: TGTGCCAGCAGCTGGGACAGGGTAACGAACACCGGGGAGCTGTTTTTT

j_gene: TRBJ1-5
d_gene: .
v_gene: TRBV6-6
abundance: .
CDR3aa: CASSYQGNQPQHF
CDR3nt: TGTGCCAGCAGTTACCAGGGGAATCAGCCCCAGCATTTT

j_gene: TRBJ1-5
d_gene: TRBD1
v_gene: TRBV5-6
abundance: few
CDR3aa: CASSFGQVFNQPQHF
CDR3nt: TGTGCCAGCAGTTTCGGACAGGTCTTCAATCAGCCCCAGCATTTT

j_gene: TRBJ2-3
d_gene: .
v_gene: TRBV5-1
abundance: .
CDR3aa: CASSLEPTDTQYF
CDR3nt: TGCGCCAGCAGCTTGGAGCCCACAGATACGCAGTATTTT

j_gene: TRBJ2-3
d_gene: TRBD2
v_gene: TRBV5-4
abundance: few
CDR3aa: CASSPGTNPISTDTQYF
CDR3nt: TGTGCCAGCAGCCCTGGGACTAACCCAATTAGCACAGATACGCAGTATTTT

j_gene: TRBJ2-3
d_gene: .
v_gene: TRBV29-1
abundance: .
CDR3aa: CSADLAGQYF
CDR3nt: TGCAGCGCGGACCTGGCCGGGCAGTATTTT

j_gene: TRBJ2-7
d_gene: .
v_gene: TRBV7-3
abundance: .
CDR3aa: CASSLSGGRSSYEQYF
CDR3nt: TGTGCCAGCAGCTTATCCGGGGGCAGGAGCTCCTACGAGCAGTACTTC

j_gene: TRBJ2-3
d_gene: .
v_gene: TRBV7-2
abundance: few
CDR3aa: CASSPGTGEDTQYF
CDR3nt: TGTGCCAGCAGCCCCGGTACGGGGGAAGATACGCAGTATTTT

j_gene: TRBJ2-3
d_gene: TRBD2
v_gene: TRBV2
abundance: few
CDR3aa: CASSLAGAGADTQYF
CDR3nt: TGTGCCAGCAGTCTAGCGGGGGCGGGGGCAGATACGCAGTATTTT

j_gene: TRBJ2-3
d_gene: .
v_gene: TRBV9
abundance: .
CDR3aa: CASSVERPDTQYF
CDR3nt: TGTGCCAGCAGCGTAGAGCGTCCTGATACGCAGTATTTT

j_gene: TRBJ1-5
d_gene: .
v_gene: TRBV7-6
abundance: few
CDR3aa: CASSARGQPQHF
CDR3nt: TGTGCCAGCAGCGCAAGGGGTCAGCCCCAGCATTTT

j_gene: TRBJ1-2
d_gene: .
v_gene: TRBV19
abundance: .
CDR3aa: CASSQGFGYTF
CDR3nt: TGTGCCAGTAGTCAGGGTTTTGGCTACACCTTC

j_gene: TRBJ2-7
d_gene: .
v_gene: TRBV5-1
abundance: .
CDR3aa: CASSLVAGKYEQYF
CDR3nt: TGCGCCAGCAGCTTGGTGGCAGGGAAGTACGAGCAGTACTTC

j_gene: TRBJ2-7
d_gene: TRBD2
v_gene: TRBV11-3
abundance: few
CDR3aa: CASSFLAGPSEQYF
CDR3nt: TGTGCCAGCAGCTTTCTAGCGGGACCAAGCGAGCAGTACTTC

j_gene: TRBJ1-2
d_gene: TRBD1
v_gene: TRBV7-8
abundance: .
CDR3aa: CASSLSDRGAYGYTF
CDR3nt: TGTGCCAGCAGCTTATCGGACAGGGGCGCCTATGGCTACACCTTC

j_gene: TRBJ2-7
d_gene: .
v_gene: TRBV15
abundance: .
CDR3aa: CATSRDIEDRGYF
CDR3nt: TGTGCCACCAGCAGAGATATCGAGGACCGGGGGTACTTC

j_gene: TRBJ2-1
d_gene: .
v_gene: TRBV2
abundance: few
CDR3aa: CASSDYNEQFF
CDR3nt: TGTGCCAGCAGTGATTACAATGAGCAGTTCTTC